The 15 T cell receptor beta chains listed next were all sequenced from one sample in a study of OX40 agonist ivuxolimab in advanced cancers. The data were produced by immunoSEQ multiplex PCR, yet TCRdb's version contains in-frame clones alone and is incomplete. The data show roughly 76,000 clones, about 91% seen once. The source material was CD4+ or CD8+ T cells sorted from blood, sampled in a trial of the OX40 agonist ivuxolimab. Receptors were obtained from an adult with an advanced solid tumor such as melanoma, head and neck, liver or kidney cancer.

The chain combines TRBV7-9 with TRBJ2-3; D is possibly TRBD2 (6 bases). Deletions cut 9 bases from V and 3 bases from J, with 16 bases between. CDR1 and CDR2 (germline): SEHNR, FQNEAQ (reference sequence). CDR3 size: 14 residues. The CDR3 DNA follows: TGTGCCAGTTGCCCCGGGGGTTTGACAGATACGCAGTATTTT. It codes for CASCPGGLTDTQYF.

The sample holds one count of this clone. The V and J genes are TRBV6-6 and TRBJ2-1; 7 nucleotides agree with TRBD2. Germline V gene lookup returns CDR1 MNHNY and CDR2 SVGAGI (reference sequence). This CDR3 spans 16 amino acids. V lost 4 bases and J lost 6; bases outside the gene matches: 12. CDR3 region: CASSSGGPISGNEQFF. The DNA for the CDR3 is TGTGCCAGCAGTTCGGGGGGTCCGATATCCGGCAATGAGCAGTTCTTC.

CDR3 residues: CASSARTGTLSYEQYF. As DNA, the CDR3 is TGCGCCAGCAGTGCCCGGACAGGGACTCTCTCCTACGAGCAGTACTTC. The V call is TRBV10-1, the J call TRBJ2-7, with 8 bases lining up with TRBD1. The CDR3 is 16 residues long. J was trimmed by 0 bases and V by 4 bases; bases with no gene match: 8. The germline CDR1 and CDR2 sequences are WNHNN and SYGVQD (reference sequence).

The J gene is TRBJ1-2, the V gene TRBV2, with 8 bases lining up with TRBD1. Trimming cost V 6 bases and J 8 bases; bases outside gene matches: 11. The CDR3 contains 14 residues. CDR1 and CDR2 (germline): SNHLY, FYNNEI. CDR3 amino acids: CASRRTGSKWGYTF. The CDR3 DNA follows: TGTGCCAGCAGACGGACAGGGTCGAAATGGGGCTACACCTTC.

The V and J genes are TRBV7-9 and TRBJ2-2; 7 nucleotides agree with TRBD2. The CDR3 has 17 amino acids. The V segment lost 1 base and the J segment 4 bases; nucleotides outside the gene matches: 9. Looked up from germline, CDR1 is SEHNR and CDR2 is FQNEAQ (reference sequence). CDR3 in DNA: TGTGCCAGCAGCTTAGAACGACTAGCTATAGTCACCGGGGAGCTGTTTTTT. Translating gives CASSLERLAIVTGELFF.

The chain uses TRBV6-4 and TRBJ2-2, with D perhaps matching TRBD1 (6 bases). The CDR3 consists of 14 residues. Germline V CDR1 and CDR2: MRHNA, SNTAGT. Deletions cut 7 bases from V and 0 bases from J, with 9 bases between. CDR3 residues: CASMRTANTGELFF. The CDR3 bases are TGTGCCAGCATGAGGACAGCGAACACCGGGGAGCTGTTTTTT.

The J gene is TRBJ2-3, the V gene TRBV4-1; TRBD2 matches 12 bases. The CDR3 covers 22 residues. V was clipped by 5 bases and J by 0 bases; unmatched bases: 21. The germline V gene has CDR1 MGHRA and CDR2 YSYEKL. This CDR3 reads CASSAKILAAGLAGTSTDTQYF. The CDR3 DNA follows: TGCGCCAGCAGCGCAAAGATTTTAGCAGCCGGACTAGCGGGAACTAGCACAGATACGCAGTATTTT.

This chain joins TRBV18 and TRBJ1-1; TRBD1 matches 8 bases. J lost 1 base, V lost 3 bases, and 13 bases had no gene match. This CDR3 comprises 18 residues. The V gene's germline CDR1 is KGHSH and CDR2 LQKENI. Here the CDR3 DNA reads TGTGCCAGCTCACCCACGCTAAACACCGGGACAGGGAACACTGAAGCTTTCTTT. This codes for CASSPTLNTGTGNTEAFF.

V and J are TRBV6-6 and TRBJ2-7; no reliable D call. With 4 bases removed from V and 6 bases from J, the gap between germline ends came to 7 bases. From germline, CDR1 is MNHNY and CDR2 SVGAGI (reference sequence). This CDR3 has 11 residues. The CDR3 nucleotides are TGTGCCAGCAGTTCGGTCGGCGAGCAGTACTTC. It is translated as CASSSVGEQYF.

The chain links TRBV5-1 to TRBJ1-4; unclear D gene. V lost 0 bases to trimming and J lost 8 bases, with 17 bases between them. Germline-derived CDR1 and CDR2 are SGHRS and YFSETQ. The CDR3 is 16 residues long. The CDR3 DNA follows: TGCGCCAGCAGCTTGGGTTATAGTCGAGGTGGAGAAAAACTGTTTTTT. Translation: CASSLGYSRGGEKLFF.

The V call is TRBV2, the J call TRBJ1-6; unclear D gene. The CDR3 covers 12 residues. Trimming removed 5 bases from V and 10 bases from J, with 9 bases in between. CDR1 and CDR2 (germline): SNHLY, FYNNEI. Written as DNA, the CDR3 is TGTGCCAGCAGTCGTACCGGGTCACCCCTCCACTTT. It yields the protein CASSRTGSPLHF.

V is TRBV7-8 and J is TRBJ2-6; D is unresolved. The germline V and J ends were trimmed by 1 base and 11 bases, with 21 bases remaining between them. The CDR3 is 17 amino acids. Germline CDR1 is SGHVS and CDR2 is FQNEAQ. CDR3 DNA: TGTGCCAGCAGCTTAGGAAGCAGAGATTTTTTTCAGGACGTCCTGACTTTC. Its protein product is CASSLGSRDFFQDVLTF.

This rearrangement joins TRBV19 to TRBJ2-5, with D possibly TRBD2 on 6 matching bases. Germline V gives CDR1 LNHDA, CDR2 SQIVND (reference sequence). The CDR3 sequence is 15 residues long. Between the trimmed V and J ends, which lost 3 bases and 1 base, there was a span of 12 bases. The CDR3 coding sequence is TGTGCCAGTAGTATGGGCTGGGGGGTCCAAGAGACCCAGTACTTC. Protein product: CASSMGWGVQETQYF. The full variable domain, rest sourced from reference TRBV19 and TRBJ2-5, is DGGITQSPKYLFRKEGQNVTLSCEQNLNHDAMYWYRQDPGQGLRLIYYSQIVNDFQKGDIAEGYSVSREKKESFPLTVTSAQKNPTAFYLCASSMGWGVQETQYFGPGTRLLVL.

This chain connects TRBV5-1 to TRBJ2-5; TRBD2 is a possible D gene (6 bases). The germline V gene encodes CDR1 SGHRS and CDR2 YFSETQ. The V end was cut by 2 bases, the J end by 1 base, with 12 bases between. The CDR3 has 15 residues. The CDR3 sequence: CASSLPGGAQETQYF. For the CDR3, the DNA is TGCGCCAGCAGCTTACCAGGAGGGGCCCAAGAGACCCAGTACTTC.

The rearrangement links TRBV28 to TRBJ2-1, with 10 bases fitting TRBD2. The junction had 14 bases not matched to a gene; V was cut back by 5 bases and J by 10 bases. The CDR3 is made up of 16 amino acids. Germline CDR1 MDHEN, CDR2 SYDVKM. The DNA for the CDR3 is TGTGCCAGCAGTGAACCCACTAGCGGGACGGTCCAGGAGCAGTTCTTC. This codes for CASSEPTSGTVQEQFF. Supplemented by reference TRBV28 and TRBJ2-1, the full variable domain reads DVKVTQSSRYLVKRTGEKVFLECVQDMDHENMFWYRQDPGLGLRLIYFSYDVKMKEKGDIPEGYSVSREKKERFSLILESASTNQTSMYLCASSEPTSGTVQEQFFGPGTRLTVL.